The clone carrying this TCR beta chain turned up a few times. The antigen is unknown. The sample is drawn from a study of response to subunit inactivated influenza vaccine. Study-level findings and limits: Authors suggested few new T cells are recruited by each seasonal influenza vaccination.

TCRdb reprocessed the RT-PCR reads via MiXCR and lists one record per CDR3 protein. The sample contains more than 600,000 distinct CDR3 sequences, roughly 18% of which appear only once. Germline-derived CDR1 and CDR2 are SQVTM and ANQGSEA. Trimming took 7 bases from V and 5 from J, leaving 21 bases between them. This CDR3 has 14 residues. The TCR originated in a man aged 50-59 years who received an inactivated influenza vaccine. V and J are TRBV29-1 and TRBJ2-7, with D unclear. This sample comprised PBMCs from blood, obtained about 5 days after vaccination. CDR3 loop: CSGKNGVIEDEQYF. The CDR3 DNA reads TGCAGCGGTAAAAATGGGGTAATTGAAGACGAGCAGTACTTC.